Below, 28 T cell receptor beta chains from the same sample are listed, as sequenced in a study of STAT5B mutations in CD4+ large granular lymphocyte leukemia (dated by TCRdb to the early 2020s). Libraries were built with the immunoSEQ multiplex PCR assay. This is the immuneACCESS table as TCRdb keeps it, with only in-frame sequences that have V and J called. A part of the clones is gone; compared with another copy, unresolved V genes explain less than half, and the rest is unexplained. Counted in this sample were 30,000 to 40,000 clones; roughly 71% of them appeared once. Less than 3% of the sample comes from the top ten. Sequencing was performed on CD4+ T cells from blood buffy coats. The receptors come from a human donor in good health.

The chain links TRBV10-3 to TRBJ1-2; 7 nucleotides match TRBD1. CDR1 and CDR2 (germline): ENHRY, SYGVKD. V was pared by 6 bases and J by 5 bases, with 3 bases of the junction left unmatched. CDR3 size: 12 residues. CDR3 sequence (DNA): TGTGCCATCAGAGGACAGGATTATGGCTACACCTTC. This translates into CAIRGQDYGYTF.

V is TRBV6-6 and J is TRBJ1-2; D not resolved. V lost 5 bases, J lost 6 bases, and 16 bases lay in between. The CDR3 runs to 14 residues. CDR1 is MNHNY and CDR2 is SVGAGI in the germline V gene (reference sequence). Here the CDR3 reads CASSRSPGDNGYTF. The CDR3, as DNA: TGTGCCAGCAGTCGAAGTCCCGGAGACAATGGCTACACCTTC.

This clone was counted only a few times. This sequence joins TRBV28 and TRBJ1-5, with D perhaps TRBD1 (5 bases). Germline V CDR1 and CDR2: MDHEN, SYDVKM. There are 13 residues in the CDR3. Trimming left V 4 bases short and J 4 bases short, with 8 bases between. The CDR3 region has the DNA TGTGCCAGCAGTTGGGGGGGTAATCAGCCCCAGCATTTT. Translation: CASSWGGNQPQHF. Using reference TRBV28 and TRBJ1-5 for the parts outside the CDR3, the full variable domain is DVKVTQSSRYLVKRTGEKVFLECVQDMDHENMFWYRQDPGLGLRLIYFSYDVKMKEKGDIPEGYSVSREKKERFSLILESASTNQTSMYLCASSWGGNQPQHFGDGTRLSIL.

The chain carries TRBV4-3 and TRBJ2-3; the match to TRBD2 covers 10 bases. Germline V gene lookup returns CDR1 LGHNA and CDR2 YSLEER. Trimming cost V 1 base and J 0 bases; bases outside gene matches: 4. The CDR3 loop spans 17 amino acids. The CDR3 DNA reads as TGCGCCAGCAGCCAAGCTATAGCGGGGGGCAGCACAGATACGCAGTATTTT. This sequence encodes CASSQAIAGGSTDTQYF.

V and J are TRBV28 and TRBJ2-2; TRBD2 matches 7 bases. The junction had 3 bases not matched to a gene; V was cut back by 6 bases and J by 11 bases. The CDR3 length is 11 residues. Germline V gene sequence: CDR1 MDHEN, CDR2 SYDVKM. CDR3 in DNA: TGTGCCAGCAGGGGGGGGTTCGAGCTGTTTTTT. Translation gives CASRGGFELFF.

For this clone: Sequence at one end of the junction differs from germline and may be a read error. The V gene is TRBV5-1, the J gene TRBJ1-2; weak D call: TRBD1 (5 bases). CDR1 is SGHRS, CDR2 YFSETQ, per germline. The CDR3 sequence is 13 residues long. The chain's CDR3 is CASSGDRGILAHF. Written as DNA, the CDR3 is TGCGCCAGCAGCGGTGATCGGGGGATCTTGGCCCACTTC.

The V gene is TRBV4-2, the J gene TRBJ1-3, with a tentative D call TRBD1 (6 bases). This CDR3 contains 16 residues. Germline V gives CDR1 LGHNA, CDR2 YNFKEQ. Trimming stripped 0 bases from V and 4 bases from J, with 13 bases between. CDR3 sequence (DNA): TGTGCCAGCAGCCAAGATGGGACAACCGCGGGAAACACCATATATTTT. Protein: CASSQDGTTAGNTIYF.

The chain recombines TRBV6-1 with TRBJ1-5, with D unclear. The germline gives CDR1 MNHNS, CDR2 SASEGT. V was clipped by 10 bases and J by 7 bases, with 17 bases between them. This CDR3 has 13 residues. CDR3 sequence (DNA): TGTGCCACCTTCTCTTCGGGGTGGCAGCCCCAGCATTTT. This gives the protein CATFSSGWQPQHF.

This clone showed up just a few times. This sequence joins TRBV6-5 and TRBJ1-6; D gene unclear. The length of the CDR3 is 13 residues. The germline gives CDR1 MNHEY, CDR2 SVGAGI. Between the trimmed V and J ends, which lost 2 bases and 10 bases, there was a span of 9 bases. The CDR3 loop reads CASSYLHGSPLHF. The CDR3 nucleotides are TGTGCCAGCAGTTACCTTCACGGATCACCCCTCCACTTT.

The V and J genes are TRBV5-1 and TRBJ2-3; 10 bases fit TRBD2. CDR1 and CDR2 (germline): SGHRS, YFSETQ. This CDR3 contains 17 residues. J was trimmed by 1 base and V by 1 base; bases with no gene match: 6. The CDR3 sequence: CASSLMVAGGGTDTQYF. DNA for the CDR3: TGCGCCAGCAGCTTGATGGTAGCGGGGGGCGGCACAGATACGCAGTATTTT.

The CDR3 bases are TGTGCCAGCAGTCCAGGACGTTCGAGGACTGAAGCTTTCTTT. Protein product: CASSPGRSRTEAFF. The J gene is TRBJ1-1, the V gene TRBV6-6; no reliable D call. Germline assignment: CDR1 MNHNY and CDR2 SVGAGI (reference sequence). The CDR3 runs 14 residues. Between the trimmed V and J ends, which lost 5 bases and 5 bases, there was a span of 15 bases.

The chain recombines TRBV5-1 with TRBJ2-7; D is undetermined. The CDR3 contains 15 residues. Germline lookup yields CDR1 SGHRS and CDR2 YFSETQ. Trimming removed 3 bases from V and 3 bases from J, with 16 bases in between. For the CDR3, the DNA is TGCGCCAGCAGCTCCGACGGGTTAGAGGTCTACGAGCAGTACTTC. It specifies CASSSDGLEVYEQYF.

The chain recombines TRBV5-4 with TRBJ1-3, with 9 bases lining up with TRBD1. The V gene end was trimmed by 4 bases and the J gene end by 7 bases; junction bases not matched to a gene: 6. Germline CDR1 reads SGHNT; CDR2 reads YYREEE (reference sequence). The CDR3 runs to 14 residues. This CDR3 reads CASSLQGARNTIYF. CDR3 sequence (DNA): TGTGCCAGCAGCCTACAGGGGGCGCGGAACACCATATATTTT.

The J gene is TRBJ2-5, the V gene TRBV7-8, with 10 bases that match TRBD2. The CDR3 is 17 amino acids. Germline V CDR1 and CDR2: SGHVS, FQNEAQ. The trim removed 5 bases at V and 5 bases at J, leaving 14 bases unmatched. The CDR3 here is CASSPGGSGGSYETQYF. Written as DNA, the CDR3 is TGTGCCAGCAGCCCCGGGGGTAGCGGGGGGAGTTATGAGACCCAGTACTTC. Supplemented by reference TRBV7-8 and TRBJ2-5, the full variable domain reads GAGVSQSPRYKVAKRGQDVALRCDPISGHVSLFWYQQALGQGPEFLTYFQNEAQLDKSGLPSDRFFAERPEGSVSTLKIQRTQQEDSAVYLCASSPGGSGGSYETQYFGPGTRLLVL.

The chain combines TRBV19 with TRBJ2-7; D is possibly TRBD2 (6 bases). From germline, CDR1 is LNHDA and CDR2 SQIVND (reference sequence). The CDR3 extends over 13 amino acids. Deletions cut 8 bases from V and 8 bases from J, with 19 bases between. The CDR3 loop is CASRAGPGIQQYF. The CDR3 coding sequence is TGTGCCAGTCGCGCGGGACCGGGTATACAGCAGTACTTC.

The chain combines TRBV11-2 with TRBJ1-6; TRBD1 matches 10 bases. V trimming: 2 bases; J trimming: 9 bases; junction bases outside the gene matches: 4. This CDR3 comprises 15 residues. Germline V gives CDR1 SGHAT, CDR2 FQNNGV. The CDR3 is CASSLLGQGVSPLHF. The CDR3 DNA sequence: TGTGCCAGCAGCTTATTAGGACAGGGGGTTTCACCCCTCCACTTT.

The CDR3 here is CASSQQGALSFQPQHF. The DNA of the CDR3 is TGTGCCAGCAGTCAACAGGGGGCGTTGTCATTTCAGCCCCAGCATTTT. V and J are TRBV27 and TRBJ1-5; 9 nucleotides align to TRBD1. Germline V gene sequence: CDR1 MNHEY, CDR2 SMNVEV (reference sequence). This CDR3 has 16 residues. V lost 5 bases and J lost 6; bases outside the gene matches: 11.

The chain is built from TRBV9 and TRBJ1-5, with TRBD1 as a possible D gene (6 bases). This CDR3 spans 19 amino acids. CDR1 and CDR2 (germline): SGDLS, YYNGEE. V was shortened by 3 bases and J by 6 bases, with 28 bases between the two germline ends. The CDR3 spells CASSGQDSSPSRPGQPQHF. CDR3 bases: TGTGCCAGCAGCGGCCAGGACAGTAGTCCTTCACGCCCTGGTCAGCCCCAGCATTTT.

The chain has TRBV19 and TRBJ1-1; D is possibly TRBD1 (5 bases). V gave up 6 bases and J gave up 1 base, with 15 bases separating them. This CDR3 spans 15 amino acids. CDR1 and CDR2 from the germline V gene are LNHDA and SQIVND (reference sequence). The chain's CDR3 is CASSEPGRRNTEAFF. As DNA, the CDR3 is TGTGCCAGTAGCGAACCGGGACGGAGGAACACTGAAGCTTTCTTT.

The chain joins TRBV6-5 to TRBJ2-1; no firm D call. Germline values: CDR1 MNHEY, CDR2 SVGAGI. CDR3 length: 13 residues. The V end lost 0 bases, the J end lost 5 bases, and 5 bases lay between the germline ends. The CDR3 loop reads CASSYSLNNEQFF. The DNA of the CDR3 is TGTGCCAGCAGTTACTCCCTCAACAATGAGCAGTTCTTC.

This clone came up once. In DNA, the CDR3 is TGTGCCAGCAGTCCCCGCGACAGCTTCTCCTACGAGCAGTACTTC. Its protein product is CASSPRDSFSYEQYF. J is TRBJ2-7 and V is TRBV6-5; D might be TRBD1 (5 bases). Germline CDR1 and CDR2: MNHEY and SVGAGI. The CDR3 has 15 residues. V was shortened by 5 bases and J by 0 bases, with 14 bases between the two germline ends.

For this clone: Relative to the germline gene, one junction end is altered; a read error may explain this. The chain couples TRBV29-1 to TRBJ1-1, with TRBD1 as a possible D gene (5 bases). Germline values: CDR1 SQVTM, CDR2 ANQGSEA. CDR3 size: 15 residues. CDR3 in amino acids: CSAEGWKGRLIEAFF. The CDR3 coding sequence is TGCAGCGCTGAAGGTTGGAAGGGGCGCCTTATTGAAGCTTTCTTT.

The chain combines TRBV6-5 with TRBJ1-1; TRBD1 is a possible D gene (5 bases). This CDR3 has 11 amino acids. Trimming shortened V by 2 bases and J by 11 bases, and 9 bases separated the two germline ends. Germline V gene data show CDR1 as MNHEY and CDR2 as SVGAGI. The CDR3 loop is CASSYRGAAFF. The CDR3 DNA reads as TGTGCCAGCAGTTACAGGGGTGCGGCTTTCTTT.

This chain links TRBV7-9 with TRBJ2-2, with D unclear. The CDR3 totals 12 residues. Germline values: CDR1 SEHNR, CDR2 FQNEAQ (reference sequence). Trimming removed 5 bases from V and 2 bases from J, with 3 bases in between. The CDR3 here is CASSHNTGELFF. As DNA, the CDR3 is TGTGCCAGCAGCCACAACACCGGGGAGCTGTTTTTT.

V and J are TRBV6-1 and TRBJ2-3; 11 nucleotides align to TRBD2. V lost 4 bases to trimming and J lost 6 bases; unmatched junction nucleotides: 6. This CDR3 has 15 amino acids. Germline V gene lookup returns CDR1 MNHNS and CDR2 SASEGT. CDR3 residues: CASSASSGGLDTQYF. CDR3 DNA: TGTGCCAGCAGTGCCTCTAGCGGGGGGCTGGATACGCAGTATTTT.

Only a few counts were recorded for this clone. The V call is TRBV2, the J call TRBJ1-5; D remains unclear. CDR1 and CDR2 (germline): SNHLY, FYNNEI. This CDR3 region has 15 residues. Trimming cost V 6 bases and J 0 bases, with 12 bases left between them. The CDR3 sequence is CASSREAVSNQPQHF. The CDR3 DNA reads TGTGCCAGCAGCCGGGAGGCGGTTAGCAATCAGCCCCAGCATTTT.

The chain employs TRBV6-1 and TRBJ1-3; D is undetermined. V was clipped by 1 base and J by 5 bases, with 3 bases between them. The CDR3 contains 12 residues. CDR1 and CDR2 from the germline V gene are MNHNS and SASEGT. CDR3 nucleotides: TGTGCCAGCAGTGAAGACAGAAACACCATATATTTT. It codes for CASSEDRNTIYF.

This clone was seen a handful of times. V usage is TRBV6-5 and J usage is TRBJ2-2; weak D call: TRBD2 (5 bases). Trimming stripped 8 bases from V and 4 bases from J, with 14 bases between. The CDR3 spans 14 residues. CDR1 is MNHEY, CDR2 SVGAGI, per germline. The CDR3 reads CASRDGRGTGELFF. CDR3 nucleotides: TGTGCCAGCCGGGATGGGAGAGGCACCGGGGAGCTGTTTTTT.